What follows are 9 T cell receptor beta chains derived from one specimen sequenced in a study of T-cell reconstitution after alpha-beta-depleted transplantation in children. Using unique molecular identifiers, the investigators prepared the TCRbeta library. TCRdb fed the PCR reads into MiXCR, producing one record per CDR3 protein. The sample has about 200,000 distinct CDR3 sequences, roughly 6.3% seen once; the top ten hold around 4.4%. The sequencing used PBMCs, collected before TCRalphabeta/CD19-depleted stem cell transplant. The receptors come from a girl less than two years old with combined immunodeficiency, due to receive a stem cell transplant.

This clonotype was seen repeatedly, ten times or more. The chain joins TRBV12-3 or TRBV12-4 to TRBJ1-1; D may be TRBD1 (5 bases). The CDR3 is made up of 13 amino acids. V lost 5 bases to trimming and J lost 3 bases, with 10 bases between them. The CDR3 DNA reads as TGTGCCAGCAGTCTGGCAGGGCACACTGAAGCTTTCTTT. It translates to CASSLAGHTEAFF.

This clonotype was observed many times. At one boundary the junction diverges from the germline segment, which might be a read error. The chain combines TRBV7-7 with TRBJ2-7; D is possibly TRBD1 (5 bases). This CDR3 is built from 14 residues. CDR1 and CDR2 from the germline V gene are SSHAT and FNYEAQ (reference sequence). The CDR3, as DNA: TGTGCTAGCAGCGCCGACCTAGGGGCCTACGAGCAGTACTTC. It yields the protein CASSADLGAYEQYF.

This clonotype has at least ten counts. The V and J genes are TRBV15 and TRBJ2-2; the D gene is possibly TRBD1 (6 bases). The CDR3 totals 16 residues. Trimming removed 0 bases at V and 4 bases at J, with 12 bases between. The germline CDR1 and CDR2 sequences are LNHNV and YYDKDF (reference sequence). As DNA, the CDR3 is TGTGCCACCAGCAGAGATCGGGACACGAGCACCGGGGAGCTGTTTTTT. It yields the protein CATSRDRDTSTGELFF.

This clonotype was detected ten times or more. The rearrangement uses TRBV5-5 and TRBJ1-1, with D tentatively TRBD1 (5 bases). Trimming pared 2 bases from V and 4 bases from J, leaving 12 bases between. Germline CDR1 and CDR2: SGHKS and YYEKEE (reference sequence). CDR3 length: 14 amino acids. Written as DNA, the CDR3 is TGTGCCAGCAGCTTCCCCCTAAGGGGCACTGAAGCTTTCTTT. Translating gives CASSFPLRGTEAFF.

This clonotype has ten or more counts. This chain links TRBV5-1 with TRBJ2-1, with 10 bases fitting TRBD2. Trimming cost V 0 bases and J 7 bases; bases outside gene matches: 7. The CDR3 length is 16 residues. Germline CDR1 reads SGHRS; CDR2 reads YFSETQ. Written as DNA, the CDR3 is TGCGCCAGCAGCTTGGTTCCTAGCGGGAGCGGAAATGAGCAGTTCTTC. Translated, it gives CASSLVPSGSGNEQFF.

This clonotype was detected only a few times. The J gene is TRBJ1-5, the V gene TRBV3-1, with TRBD1 as a possible D gene (5 bases). The CDR3 is made up of 12 amino acids. The germline V gene encodes CDR1 LGHDT and CDR2 YNNKEL (reference sequence). V dropped 3 bases and J dropped 11 bases, with 11 bases sitting between them. Here the CDR3 DNA reads TGTGCCAGCAGCCACGGGGGGAGGTCCCAGCATTTT. Protein: CASSHGGRSQHF.

This clonotype was found many times. The rearrangement links TRBV4-1 to TRBJ2-4, with 8 bases that match TRBD1. The ends lost 3 bases at V and 9 bases at J; junction bases unmatched: 16. There are 17 residues in the CDR3. Germline values: CDR1 MGHRA, CDR2 YSYEKL. The CDR3: CASSQDKARGLLSIQYF. Here the CDR3 DNA reads TGCGCCAGCAGCCAGGATAAGGCCAGGGGGCTTTTAAGCATTCAGTACTTC.

This clonotype was observed at least ten times. The chain carries TRBV5-6 and TRBJ2-1; D is undetermined. CDR1 and CDR2 from the germline V gene are SGHDT and YYEEEE. Trimming removed 1 base from V and 10 bases from J, with 9 bases in between. The CDR3 runs 12 residues. In DNA form, the CDR3 reads TGTGCCAGCAGCTTGATTTTCTCGGAGCAGTTCTTC. Amino acids: CASSLIFSEQFF.

This clonotype was observed at least ten times. The genes are TRBV5-8 and TRBJ2-7; the match to TRBD2 covers 13 bases. This CDR3 is built from 17 residues. The ends lost 2 bases at V and 1 base at J; junction bases unmatched: 6. Germline V gene data show CDR1 as SGHTS and CDR2 as YDEGEE. CDR3 sequence reads: CASSLTVGLAGSYEQYF. DNA of the CDR3: TGTGCCAGCAGCTTAACCGTGGGACTAGCGGGGTCCTACGAGCAGTACTTC.